The 18 T cell receptor beta chains in this list originate from one sample, sequenced in a study of a mutant IDH1 vaccine in newly diagnosed glioma (dated by TCRdb to the early 2020s). The library was prepared using the immunoSEQ multiplex PCR assay. TCRdb carries this immuneACCESS record with in-frame sequences only. Its versions omit some clonotypes, under half of them owing to an unresolved V gene in the studies checked, with the rest unexplained. The sample profile shows about 32,000 clones; approximately 77% of them were found once. Of the sample, just over 15% falls within the top ten clones. Antigens of these TCRs are unknown. What this sample's time point label stands for: week 35, safety follow-up. Each vaccine dose, consisting of 300 ug of a 20-mer mutant IDH1 peptide in Montanide, was administered subcutaneously with topical imiquimod. This specimen consisted of PBMCs, obtained from a glioma patient whose treatment included an IDH1 peptide vaccine. Source of these receptors: a man aged 25-45 years with glioma.

This clone was counted a single time. The chain carries TRBV29-1 and TRBJ2-2; TRBD1 matches 7 bases. Unmatched junction bases numbered 6, after V lost 2 bases and J lost 3 bases. The germline CDR1 and CDR2 sequences are SQVTM and ANQGSEA. The CDR3 is 15 amino acids. CDR3 DNA: TGCAGCGTTGAACGGTACAGGGGTGACACCGGGGAGCTGTTTTTT. Amino acids: CSVERYRGDTGELFF.

V and J are TRBV30 and TRBJ2-7; maybe TRBD1 (6 bases). V lost 0 bases and J lost 2, with 11 bases in between. CDR1 GTSNPN and CDR2 SVGIG come from the germline V gene (reference sequence). This CDR3 is built from 14 residues. CDR3 region: CAWSVAGDAYEQYF. CDR3 nucleotide sequence: TGTGCCTGGAGTGTGGCAGGGGATGCCTACGAGCAGTACTTC.

In its sample, this clone ranks as medium-sized. The chain's CDR3 is CASSSVSGFPYEQYF. In DNA form, the CDR3 reads TGTGCCAGCAGTTCTGTTTCTGGGTTCCCCTACGAGCAGTACTTC. J is TRBJ2-7 and V is TRBV27, with D unresolved. Trimming cost V 4 bases and J 2 bases, with 15 bases left between them. Germline-derived CDR1 and CDR2 are MNHEY and SMNVEV (reference sequence). This CDR3 comprises 15 residues.

V usage is TRBV20-1 and J usage is TRBJ1-2; D not resolved. Germline V gene lookup returns CDR1 DFQATT and CDR2 SNEGSKA (reference sequence). This CDR3 has 11 amino acids. V gave up 6 bases and J gave up 2 bases, with 7 bases separating them. DNA for the CDR3: TGCAGTGCCGGCCTAAACTATGGCTACACCTTC. It is translated as CSAGLNYGYTF.

The chain has TRBV10-2 and TRBJ1-5; no clear D gene. CDR1 is WSHSY and CDR2 is SAAADI in the germline V gene. The CDR3 runs to 14 residues. The V end was cut by 10 bases, the J end by 10 bases, with 23 bases between. The CDR3 DNA reads as TGCGCCACCTCAGAACAAGGCAGTGTGTCCCCCCAGCATTTT. Residues: CATSEQGSVSPQHF.

This chain connects TRBV4-1 to TRBJ2-3, with D possibly matching TRBD2 (6 bases). Deletions cut 5 bases from V and 2 bases from J, with 17 bases between. This CDR3 has 16 residues. The V gene's germline CDR1 is MGHRA and CDR2 YSYEKL. The CDR3: CASSAHASELTDTQYF. The CDR3 DNA reads as TGCGCCAGCAGCGCCCACGCTAGCGAGCTCACAGATACGCAGTATTTT.

V gene TRBV9 combines with J gene TRBJ2-2; TRBD2 is a possible D gene (6 bases). V lost 4 bases and J lost 1, with 14 bases in between. CDR3 length: 16 residues. Germline CDR1 and CDR2: SGDLS and YYNGEE. In DNA form, the CDR3 reads TGTGCCAGCAGCAGTTTTGCGGGGAGGAACACCGGGGAGCTGTTTTTT. Translated: CASSSFAGRNTGELFF.

The gene calls are TRBV7-9 and TRBJ1-2; no clear D. The CDR3 contains 14 residues. CDR1 and CDR2 (germline): SEHNR, FQNEAQ (reference sequence). Trimming took off 4 bases at V and 3 bases at J, with 12 bases between the two ends. The CDR3 loop reads CASSSQLGHYGYTF. The CDR3 coding sequence is TGTGCCAGCAGCTCTCAGCTCGGGCACTATGGCTACACCTTC.

The chain links TRBV5-1 to TRBJ2-5; 7 positions agree with TRBD2. Per germline, CDR1 SGHRS and CDR2 YFSETQ. The trim removed 4 bases at V and 6 bases at J, leaving 9 bases unmatched. The CDR3 has 14 amino acids. CDR3 sequence: CASSPGTTTKTQYF. In nucleotides, the CDR3 is TGCGCCAGCAGCCCCGGGACTACCACGAAGACCCAGTACTTC.

The chain links TRBV6-5 to TRBJ2-7; tentatively, D is TRBD1 (6 bases). The germline V gene has CDR1 MNHEY and CDR2 SVGAGI. CDR3 size: 14 residues. Deletions cut 7 bases from V and 0 bases from J, with 13 bases between. The CDR3 spells CASIRTVSSYEQYF. The DNA of the CDR3 is TGTGCCAGCATTAGGACAGTGAGCTCCTACGAGCAGTACTTC.

The CDR3 spells CASSSAHGANVLTF. The CDR3, as DNA: TGTGCCAGCAGTTCCGCCCATGGGGCCAACGTCCTGACTTTC. The chain joins TRBV6-5 to TRBJ2-6; D gene uncertain. Germline V CDR1 and CDR2: MNHEY, SVGAGI. V was pared by 4 bases and J by 3 bases, with 7 bases between. This CDR3 is 14 amino acids long.

Relative to its sample, this clone is medium-sized. The chain is built from TRBV27 and TRBJ2-3; 7 positions match TRBD2. Germline V gene sequence: CDR1 MNHEY, CDR2 SMNVEV (reference sequence). The CDR3 is 13 amino acids. Trimming removed 8 bases from V and 6 bases from J; junction bases left unmatched: 8. CDR3 DNA: TGTGCCAGCGAGGGAGGGCCGTCGGATACGCAGTATTTT. This translates into CASEGGPSDTQYF.

The genes are TRBV5-1 and TRBJ2-2, with TRBD2 identical over 7 bases. The ends lost 4 bases at V and 4 bases at J; junction bases unmatched: 4. CDR3 size: 14 residues. Germline values: CDR1 SGHRS, CDR2 YFSETQ. The CDR3 here is CASSPRTSTGELFF. As DNA, the CDR3 is TGCGCCAGCAGCCCCCGGACTAGCACCGGGGAGCTGTTTTTT.

The chain carries TRBV19 and TRBJ1-5; TRBD1 agrees at 7 bases. The CDR3 sequence is 14 residues long. V shed 1 base, J shed 9 bases, and the junction held 6 bases outside the gene matches. The germline V gene has CDR1 LNHDA and CDR2 SQIVND (reference sequence). The CDR3 DNA reads as TGTGCCAGTAGTATAGGAGGCAGGGGGGCGCCCCAGCATTTT. Translated, it gives CASSIGGRGAPQHF.

As for this clone: At one of its ends the junction is not consistent with the germline gene, which may arise from a read error. The V call is TRBV10-3, the J call TRBJ2-7, with no clear D. The CDR3 sequence is 12 residues long. Germline CDR1 reads ENHRY; CDR2 reads SYGVKD. The CDR3 loop reads CAISEAAPRLDF. The CDR3 nucleotides are TGTGCCATCAGTGAGGCCGCTCCGCGGTTAGACTTC.

The chain has TRBV12-5 and TRBJ2-5; D remains ambiguous. The germline V gene has CDR1 LGHNT and CDR2 FRNRAP. The CDR3 has 13 residues. V shed 3 bases and J shed 1 base, with 6 bases lying between them. The DNA of the CDR3 is TGTGCTAGTGGTTTAGGGATCCAAGAGACCCAGTACTTC. Amino acids: CASGLGIQETQYF.

This chain uses TRBV6-1 with TRBJ1-2; weak D call: TRBD1 (5 bases). This CDR3 is built from 12 residues. V gave up 11 bases and J gave up 4 bases, with 14 bases separating them. CDR1 is MNHNS and CDR2 is SASEGT in the germline V gene. CDR3 sequence (DNA): TGTGCCGAGGGGCAGATCGGCTATGGCTACACCTTC. Translation gives CAEGQIGYGYTF.

The chain combines TRBV13 with TRBJ1-1; D unresolved. The CDR3 extends over 12 amino acids. Germline V lookup: CDR1 PRHDT, CDR2 FYEKMQ (reference sequence). Trimming took off 7 bases at V and 2 bases at J, with 8 bases between the two ends. CDR3 loop: CASTYLNTEAFF. As DNA, the CDR3 is TGTGCCAGCACCTACCTTAACACTGAAGCTTTCTTT.